This TCR beta chain was captured in a study of vaccination and CD4 T cells after COVID-19. To note about this clonotype: The antigen is undetermined.

The Oncomine TCR Beta short-read assay sequenced DNA from cultured CD4+ T cells. TCRdb analysed the PCR reads with MiXCR anew, one entry per CDR3 protein. The sample carries approximately 12,000 distinct CDR3 sequences, around 60% recorded once. The treatment denotes: approximately nine-day PBMC culture with coronavirus spike peptide pools or control peptides (ViraFEST assay). The sample consisted of CD4+ T cells from blood, cultured in vitro, taken before SARS-CoV-2 vaccination. The clonotype was recovered from a human donor who had recovered from COVID-19.

As DNA, the CDR3 is TGTGCCAGCAGCTTAGATTGCGGGTTACGTTATAGCAATCAGCCCCAGCATTTT. This codes for CASSLDCGLRYSNQPQHF. The J gene is TRBJ1-5, the V gene TRBV11-3; D unresolved. V shed 0 bases and J shed 0 bases, with 15 bases lying between them. CDR1 and CDR2 from the germline V gene are SGHNT and YENEEA. There are 18 residues in the CDR3.